This section outlines one T cell receptor beta chain sequence together with its context. The CDR3 consists of 13 residues. V lost 2 bases, J lost 6 bases, and 10 bases lay in between. In germline, CDR1 is SGHDT, CDR2 YYEEEE. This entry belongs to a study of OX40 agonist ivuxolimab in advanced cancers. Measured with immunoSEQ multiplex PCR; TCRdb has only the in-frame clones, and not every one. The sample includes roughly 36,000 clones, approximately 89% of them seen just once. This receptor was obtained from an adult with an advanced solid tumor such as melanoma, head and neck, liver or kidney cancer. The sample here was CD4+ or CD8+ T cells sorted from blood, taken in a trial of the OX40 agonist ivuxolimab. The chain has TRBV5-6 and TRBJ2-3; no firm D call. The CDR3 region is CASSLPPMDTQYF. The CDR3 DNA reads as TGTGCCAGCAGCTTACCCCCCATGGATACGCAGTATTTT. Variable domain in full (rest from reference TRBV5-6 and TRBJ2-3): DAGVTQSPTHLIKTRGQQVTLRCSPKSGHDTVSWYQQALGQGPQFIFQYYEEEERQRGNFPDRFSGHQFPNYSSELNVNALLLGDSALYLCASSLPPMDTQYFGPGTRLTVL.